Listed below are T cell receptor beta chains from one sample, sequenced in a study of T cell changes during pregnancy in multiple sclerosis. Assay used: immunoSEQ multiplex PCR; TCRdb lists only in-frame clones, some missing. The sample lists about 79,000 clones, around 95% occurring once. The sample was peripheral blood, taken in the second trimester of pregnancy. Receptors were obtained from a female donor in good health, enrolled as a control in a pregnancy study. Both conserved end residues are part of each CDR3. D genes are given only for firm matches. The size entry is marked missing in some rows and otherwise reads once, few, many or a size class.

14 | - | TRBJ2-2 | - | TRBV1 | CTSRGRGAPGELFF | TGCACCAGCAGAGGGCGGGGGGCTCCCGGGGAGCTGTTTTTT
14 | - | TRBJ1-2 | - | TRBV7-2 | CASSLEGANYGYTF | TGTGCCAGCAGCTTAGAGGGAGCGAACTATGGCTACACCTTC
17 | TRBD2 | TRBJ2-3 | - | TRBV10-3 | CAISGLAGDTSTDTQYF | TGTGCCATCAGCGGACTAGCGGGGGACACTAGCACAGATACGCAGTATTTT
14 | - | TRBJ1-1 | - | TRBV19 | CASSTPGLGTEAFF | TGTGCCAGTAGCACCCCAGGGTTGGGCACTGAAGCTTTCTTT
17 | - | TRBJ2-6 | - | TRBV30 | CALRGAWSGVGANVLTF | TGTGCCCTCCGGGGGGCCTGGAGTGGTGTGGGGGCCAACGTCCTGACTTTC
17 | - | TRBJ1-5 | - | TRBV19 | CASSIVPGRAGDQPQHF | TGTGCCAGTAGTATAGTCCCGGGGAGGGCGGGGGATCAGCCCCAGCATTTT
17 | - | TRBJ1-4 | - | TRBV6-1 | CASSESVLRRGHEKLFF | TGTGCCAGCAGTGAATCGGTATTGAGGAGGGGTCATGAAAAACTGTTTTTT
14 | - | TRBJ2-7 | - | TRBV14 | CASSQGQPPYEQYF | TGTGCCAGCAGCCAAGGACAGCCACCCTACGAGCAGTACTTC
13 | - | TRBJ1-2 | - | TRBV6-5 | CASSYGPGDGYTF | TGTGCCAGCAGTTATGGCCCAGGGGACGGCTACACCTTC
14 | - | TRBJ1-2 | once | TRBV30 | CAWTVVGANYGYTF | TGTGCCTGGACGGTTGTGGGAGCTAACTATGGCTACACCTTC
16 | - | TRBJ1-5 | - | TRBV15 | CATSRVRVGGNQPQHF | TGTGCCACCAGCAGAGTAAGGGTGGGGGGGAATCAGCCCCAGCATTTT
13 | TRBD1 | TRBJ1-1 | - | TRBV6-5 | CASRTGQSGEAFF | TGTGCCAGCAGGACAGGGCAATCAGGTGAAGCTTTCTTT
13 | TRBD1 | TRBJ1-1 | - | TRBV27 | CASSPRQGDEAFF | TGTGCCAGCAGTCCCCGACAGGGGGATGAAGCTTTCTTT
12 | TRBD2 | TRBJ2-7 | - | TRBV7-2 | CASSLGEGEQYF | TGTGCCAGCAGCTTAGGGGAGGGAGAGCAGTACTTC
12 | - | TRBJ2-1 | once | TRBV4-3 | CASSQDRNEQFF | TGCGCCAGCAGCCAAGATCGGAATGAGCAGTTCTTC
16 | - | TRBJ1-5 | - | TRBV15 | CATSPEAGRPNQPQHF | TGTGCCACCAGCCCTGAAGCAGGTCGTCCGAATCAGCCCCAGCATTTT
15 | TRBD1 | TRBJ1-3 | once | TRBV10-3 | CAISGQGAGGNTIYF | TGTGCCATCAGTGGACAGGGGGCAGGTGGAAACACCATATATTTT
14 | - | TRBJ1-5 | - | TRBV6-1 | CASSWTEGNQPQHF | TGTGCCAGCAGTTGGACAGAGGGCAATCAGCCCCAGCATTTT
17 | TRBD1 | TRBJ2-4 | - | TRBV18 | CASSPPNRDRAKNIQYF | TGTGCCAGCTCACCACCGAATAGGGACAGAGCCAAAAACATTCAGTACTTC
16 | TRBD1 | TRBJ1-4 | - | TRBV5-4 | CASSRQGARSNEKLFF | TGTGCCAGCAGCCGACAGGGGGCTAGATCTAATGAAAAACTGTTTTTT
16 | - | TRBJ2-5 | - | TRBV21-1 | CASSKGSSRAQKTQYF | TGTGCCAGCAGCAAAGGGTCTAGTCGAGCCCAGAAGACCCAGTACTTC
13 | - | TRBJ1-2 | - | TRBV6-4 | CASSNEGGYGYTF | TGTGCCAGCAGTAACGAGGGGGGGTATGGCTACACCTTC
15 | TRBD1 | TRBJ1-1 | - | TRBV7-9 | CASSPGQSMNTEAFF | TGTGCCAGCAGTCCGGGACAGTCGATGAACACTGAAGCTTTCTTT
17 | TRBD2 | TRBJ2-1 | - | TRBV4-3 | CASSPNPSGAGYNEQFF | TGCGCCAGCAGCCCCAACCCTAGCGGGGCGGGGTACAATGAGCAGTTCTTC
14 | TRBD1 | TRBJ1-2 | - | TRBV29-1 | CSVEPTGANYGYTF | TGCAGCGTTGAGCCGACAGGGGCTAACTATGGCTACACCTTC
18 | - | TRBJ2-5 | - | TRBV7-2 | CASSLVFFRGGGEETQYF | TGTGCCAGCAGCTTAGTTTTTTTTAGGGGGGGAGGAGAAGAGACCCAGTACTTC
14 | - | TRBJ2-5 | - | TRBV10-3 | CAISESGPGETQYF | TGTGCCATCAGTGAGTCGGGGCCCGGCGAGACCCAGTACTTC
14 | - | TRBJ2-2 | - | TRBV30 | CAWGTGTLGGELFF | TGTGCCTGGGGAACCGGGACATTGGGCGGGGAGCTGTTTTTT
18 | TRBD2 | TRBJ2-5 | once | TRBV5-6 | CASSRIRTSGGSQETQYF | TGTGCCAGCAGTCGTATTAGGACTAGCGGGGGGTCGCAAGAGACCCAGTACTTC
12 | - | TRBJ2-5 | - | TRBV12-5 | CASGLNRETQYF | TGTGCTAGTGGTTTGAATCGGGAGACCCAGTACTTC
11 | - | TRBJ2-3 | - | TRBV6-5 | CAASSTDTQYF | TGTGCCGCGTCTAGCACAGATACGCAGTATTTT
13 | - | TRBJ2-1 | - | TRBV5-6 | CASSPWTVNEQFF | TGTGCCAGCAGCCCCTGGACAGTCAATGAGCAGTTCTTC
14 | TRBD1 | TRBJ1-1 | - | TRBV7-9 | CASSFGQGRTEAFF | TGTGCCAGCAGCTTTGGACAGGGGAGAACTGAAGCTTTCTTT
16 | TRBD1 | TRBJ2-3 | - | TRBV9 | CASSGGEDRAGDTQYF | TGTGCCAGCAGCGGAGGGGAGGACAGGGCGGGAGATACGCAGTATTTT
12 | - | TRBJ2-7 | once | TRBV6-5 | CASNRGGYEQYF | TGTGCCAGCAATAGAGGGGGCTACGAGCAGTACTTC
16 | - | TRBJ2-5 | - | TRBV13 | CASSPEREEGGETQYF | TGTGCCAGCAGCCCGGAGAGGGAGGAGGGCGGAGAGACCCAGTACTTC
13 | - | TRBJ2-3 | - | TRBV9 | CASSVAGVNTQYF | TGTGCCAGCAGCGTAGCAGGCGTGAATACGCAGTATTTT
16 | TRBD1 | TRBJ1-2 | - | TRBV5-1 | CASSFDTRGQGAGYTF | TGCGCCAGCAGCTTTGATACCCGAGGACAGGGTGCTGGCTACACCTTC
14 | TRBD1 | TRBJ2-1 | - | TRBV15 | CATIPFGTEGEQFF | TGTGCCACCATCCCCTTTGGGACAGAAGGGGAGCAGTTCTTC
14 | TRBD1 | TRBJ1-1 | once | TRBV19 | CASSIDATGGTAFF | TGTGCCAGTAGTATAGATGCCACAGGGGGGACGGCTTTCTTT
17 | TRBD1 | TRBJ1-2 | - | TRBV14 | CASSRETGGAFFGGYTF | TGTGCCAGCAGCCGAGAAACAGGGGGCGCGTTTTTCGGCGGCTACACCTTC
16 | TRBD2 | TRBJ2-5 | - | TRBV7-3 | CASSLTSGGGQETQYF | TGTGCCAGCAGCCTGACTAGCGGGGGGGGACAAGAGACCCAGTACTTC
15 | - | TRBJ2-3 | - | TRBV9 | CASSSGGPSTDTQYF | TGTGCCAGCAGCTCCGGGGGACCTAGCACAGATACGCAGTATTTT
14 | TRBD1 | TRBJ1-5 | - | TRBV6-7 | CASSQRQGSQPQHF | TGTGCCAGCAGCCAAAGACAGGGCAGTCAGCCCCAGCATTTT
14 | TRBD1 | TRBJ1-2 | - | TRBV5-1 | CASSLEEGAKGYTF | TGCGCCAGCAGCTTGGAAGAGGGGGCTAAAGGCTACACCTTC
14 | - | TRBJ2-7 | once | TRBV7-9 | CASSLISAPYEQYF | TGTGCCAGCAGCTTAATTAGTGCTCCCTACGAGCAGTACTTC
13 | - | TRBJ2-3 | - | TRBV7-3 | CASSPKSTDTQYF | TGTGCCAGCAGCCCCAAAAGCACAGATACGCAGTATTTT
14 | - | TRBJ1-1 | - | TRBV11-3 | CASSLYPTGTEAFF | TGTGCCAGCAGCTTATACCCCACAGGGACTGAAGCTTTCTTT
14 | TRBD1 | TRBJ1-6 | - | TRBV5-4 | CASSQDRNNSPLHF | TGTGCCAGCAGCCAGGACAGGAATAATTCACCCCTCCACTTT
14 | - | TRBJ1-2 | - | TRBV9 | CASSVTETNYGYTF | TGTGCCAGCAGCGTAACAGAAACTAACTATGGCTACACCTTC
16 | - | TRBJ1-3 | - | TRBV5-8 | CATERTGGLSGNTIYF | TGTGCCACCGAACGGACGGGGGGCTTATCTGGAAACACCATATATTTT
15 | - | TRBJ2-1 | - | TRBV19 | CASSIERGTYNEQFF | TGTGCCAGTAGTATTGAAAGAGGGACCTACAATGAGCAGTTCTTC
15 | - | TRBJ1-1 | - | TRBV6-5 | CASRFRGRGNTEAFF | TGTGCCAGCAGATTTCGGGGGAGGGGGAACACTGAAGCTTTCTTT
10 | - | TRBJ2-1 | - | TRBV2 | CASSDNEQFF | TGTGCCAGTTCTGACAATGAGCAGTTCTTC
17 | - | TRBJ1-3 | - | TRBV9 | CASSVLPSTTSGNTIYF | TGTGCCAGCAGCGTCCTCCCCTCGACAACATCTGGAAACACCATATATTTT
14 | - | TRBJ1-2 | - | TRBV30 | CAWSEAGRGRGYTF | TGTGCCTGGAGTGAGGCAGGGCGAGGACGTGGCTACACCTTC
15 | TRBD1 | TRBJ1-1 | - | TRBV29-1 | CSVGSTGGIGTEAFF | TGCAGCGTTGGATCTACAGGGGGCATCGGCACTGAAGCTTTCTTT